These 6 T cell receptor beta chains share one sample of origin, sequenced in a study of human T cells and chemical hapten exposure. A single record per CDR3 protein comes from TCRdb applying MiXCR to the RACE reads. The repertoire has around 260,000 distinct CDR3 sequences, more than 6.5% of them found once; the top ten carry approximately 2.3%. As to time point: pre-sensitization, week 0. Treatment specified: therapeutic diphenylcyclopropenone sensitization with weekly scalp DPC. The sequenced sample was whole blood, obtained in connection with sensitization to the hapten diphenylcyclopropenone (DPC). The receptor source for this set is a woman aged 40 to 50 with alopecia areata. Some clones in this sample may be carry-over from other donors' samples.

In its sample, this clonotype was seen a few times. This chain's CDR3 is CASSPRTFPYEQYF. The DNA of the CDR3 is TGTGCCAGCAGCCCCCGGACCTTTCCCTACGAGCAGTACTTC. The rearrangement links TRBV7-2 to TRBJ2-7; D is uncertain. This CDR3 has 14 amino acids. Deletions cut 5 bases from V and 2 bases from J, with 13 bases between. Looked up from germline, CDR1 is SGHTA and CDR2 is FQGNSA.

V and J are TRBV7-8 and TRBJ2-1, with D unclear. The CDR3 has 13 residues. Germline values: CDR1 SGHVS, CDR2 FQNEAQ. V was cut by 6 bases and J by 2 bases, with 8 bases left in between. The CDR3 coding sequence is TGTGCCAGCAGTTCTGAGACCTACAATGAGCAGTTCTTC. The encoded protein is CASSSETYNEQFF. The full variable domain, with the rest looked up from reference TRBV7-8 and TRBJ2-1, is GAGVSQSPRYKVAKRGQDVALRCDPISGHVSLFWYQQALGQGPEFLTYFQNEAQLDKSGLPSDRFFAERPEGSVSTLKIQRTQQEDSAVYLCASSSETYNEQFFGPGTRLTVL.

This clonotype occurred a few times. Being one base from a much bigger clone, this may be a read error. V gene TRBV7-9 combines with J gene TRBJ2-3, with unresolved D. Per germline, CDR1 SEHNR and CDR2 FQNEAQ (reference sequence). Trimming pared 1 base from V and 0 bases from J, leaving 5 bases between. The CDR3 length is 14 residues. As DNA, the CDR3 is TGTGCCAGCAGCTTAGACGCTAGCACAGATACGCAGTATTTT. Amino acid sequence: CASSLDASTDTQYF.

The rearrangement links TRBV4-3 to TRBJ2-1, with D perhaps being TRBD1 or TRBD2 (5 bases each). Germline CDR1 is LGHNA and CDR2 is YSLEER. V was pared by 3 bases and J by 4 bases, with 10 bases between. This CDR3 is 14 amino acids long. DNA for the CDR3: TGCGCCAGCAGCCAGCCGGGGCCGTACAATGAGCAGTTCTTC. Its translation: CASSQPGPYNEQFF.

Many counts were recorded for this clonotype. CDR3 region: CASSTGTSGETDTQYF. CDR3 sequence (DNA): TGCGCCAGCAGCACTGGGACTAGCGGGGAAACAGATACGCAGTATTTT. The V gene is TRBV5-1, the J gene TRBJ2-3, with 13 bases lining up with TRBD2. The junction had 5 bases not matched to a gene; V was cut back by 4 bases and J by 3 bases. The CDR3 extends over 16 amino acids. Germline V lookup: CDR1 SGHRS, CDR2 YFSETQ.

The chain has TRBV7-2 and TRBJ2-7; 11 nucleotides align to TRBD2. V shed 5 bases, J shed 0 bases, and the junction held 6 bases outside the gene matches. Looked up from germline, CDR1 is SGHTA and CDR2 is FQGNSA. CDR3 length: 16 amino acids. CDR3 sequence: CASSPRTSGLSYEQYF. The CDR3 DNA reads TGTGCCAGCAGCCCGAGGACTAGCGGGCTCTCCTACGAGCAGTACTTC.